Included here is one T cell receptor beta chain sequence, with context. As yet, its antigen is unknown. 60 Vbeta and 13 Jbeta primers were used in PCR. Clones were read by immunoSEQ multiplex PCR, and TCRdb kept only the in-frame ones, dropping some. The sample records 100,000 to 150,000 clones, more than 60% being singletons. The data belong to a study of cytomegalovirus exposure and HLA in healthy donors. CDR3 length equals 14 residues. The ends lost 6 bases at V and 8 bases at J; junction bases unmatched: 6. Germline values: CDR1 MNHEY, CDR2 SMNVEV (reference sequence). Study conclusions and caveats: Roughly uniform depth of sequencing across donors was assumed in presence/absence analyses.

The sequenced sample was PBMCs. The chain is built from TRBV27 and TRBJ1-6, with TRBD1 matching over 8 bases. The receptor was derived from a woman aged 35 to 49 in good health and CMV-seronegative. Here the CDR3 reads CASSWDRSDSPLHF. The CDR3 coding sequence is TGTGCCAGCAGCTGGGACAGGTCGGATTCACCCCTCCACTTT.